The 18 T cell receptor beta chains in this list originate from one sample, sequenced in a study of blood T cell repertoires in COVID-19. The data were produced by immunoSEQ multiplex PCR, yet TCRdb's version contains in-frame clones alone and is incomplete. This repertoire shows fewer than 200,000 clones, 90% found once; its top ten account for about 0.54%. The material sequenced was peripheral blood. Every receptor here comes from a man in his fifties with acute or convalescent COVID-19.

This chain joins TRBV7-2 and TRBJ2-5; 8 bases align to TRBD2. Germline CDR1 reads SGHTA; CDR2 reads FQGNSA. This CDR3 is built from 18 residues. With V trimmed by 1 base and J by 2 bases, 12 bases remained unmatched. CDR3 sequence reads: CASSLGAAGTSGQETQYF. The CDR3 nucleotides are TGTGCCAGCAGCTTAGGAGCTGCCGGGACTAGTGGGCAAGAGACCCAGTACTTC.

This rearrangement joins TRBV5-8 to TRBJ2-7; D is perhaps TRBD1 (5 bases). Trimming pared 2 bases from V and 6 bases from J, leaving 9 bases between. CDR3 size: 12 residues. Germline V gene data show CDR1 as SGHTS and CDR2 as YDEGEE. CDR3 region: CASSFGRVEQYV. In nucleotides, the CDR3 is TGTGCCAGCAGCTTCGGCAGGGTCGAGCAGTACGTC.

This rearrangement joins TRBV4-1 to TRBJ1-1, with 8 positions matching TRBD1. J gave up 10 bases and V 4 bases, and 11 bases lay outside the gene matches. Germline CDR1 and CDR2: MGHRA and YSYEKL. The CDR3 consists of 14 residues. As DNA, the CDR3 is TGCGCCAGCAGCCTCTCTCGGACAGGGCTCGTAGCTTTCTTT. Encoded protein: CASSLSRTGLVAFF.

This sequence joins TRBV3-1 (or the pseudogene TRBV3-2) and TRBJ1-6, with TRBD1 identical over 8 bases. The CDR3 loop spans 16 amino acids. Per germline, CDR1 LGHDT and CDR2 YNNKEL (reference sequence). Trimming removed 4 bases from V and 7 bases from J; junction bases left unmatched: 9. The DNA for the CDR3 is TGTGCCAGCAGCCTTCATACCGGGACAGGAAATTCACCCCTCCACTTT. This encodes CASSLHTGTGNSPLHF.

This clone was picked up one time. In DNA form, the CDR3 reads TGTGCCAGCAGCGGACAGGGCGGGAACACTGAAGCTTTCTTT. Its translation: CASSGQGGNTEAFF. The chain is built from TRBV7-2 and TRBJ1-1, with 8 bases identical to TRBD1. Germline-derived CDR1 and CDR2 are SGHTA and FQGNSA. Losses at the gene ends were 5 bases for V and 1 base for J; bases not matched to a gene: 3. This CDR3 is 14 amino acids long.

The chain employs TRBV5-8 and TRBJ2-5; TRBD2 might be the D (7 bases). The ends were cut back, 0 bases at V and 5 bases at J, with 17 bases in the middle. There are 16 residues in the CDR3. Germline values: CDR1 SGHTS, CDR2 YDEGEE. The CDR3 bases are TGTGCCAGCAGCTTGGCCGTGGGGGGGGCCTTTGAGACCCAGTACTTC. This translates into CASSLAVGGAFETQYF.

This clone occurred once. The chain joins TRBV5-1 to TRBJ2-3, with 9 bases fitting TRBD2. From germline, CDR1 is SGHRS and CDR2 YFSETQ. With V trimmed by 0 bases and J by 5 bases, 7 bases remained unmatched. This CDR3 contains 16 residues. CDR3 nucleotide sequence: TGCGCCAGCAGCTTGGAAGGGACTAGCCTAGGAGATACGCAGTATTTT. This translates into CASSLEGTSLGDTQYF.

The chain combines TRBV5-1 with TRBJ2-1; weak D call: TRBD2 (5 bases). The germline V gene encodes CDR1 SGHRS and CDR2 YFSETQ. V lost 1 base and J lost 2, with 7 bases in between. This CDR3 has 14 amino acids. CDR3 nucleotides: TGCGCCAGCAGCTTGAGCGGCGCCTACAATGAGCAGTTCTTC. Its translation: CASSLSGAYNEQFF.

The chain has TRBV29-1 and TRBJ2-2, with 9 bases fitting TRBD1. Germline CDR1 reads SQVTM; CDR2 reads ANQGSEA. V lost 5 bases to trimming and J lost 4 bases; unmatched junction nucleotides: 8. The CDR3 extends over 15 amino acids. DNA of the CDR3: TGCAGCGTTACAGGGGGCGCGGCGGGCACCGGGGAGCTGTTTTTT. Its translation: CSVTGGAAGTGELFF.

This chain joins TRBV7-8 and TRBJ2-3, with 9 bases matching TRBD1. J lost 7 bases, V lost 3 bases, and 8 bases had no gene match. Germline V gene data show CDR1 as SGHVS and CDR2 as FQNEAQ. The CDR3 is 15 amino acids. The CDR3 DNA reads as TGTGCCAGCAGCTTGGCCGGGACAGGGACGTATACGCAGTATTTT. Amino acid sequence: CASSLAGTGTYTQYF.

The CDR3 reads CASSSRDRGREDEAFF. The CDR3, as DNA: TGTGCCAGCAGCTCCCGGGACAGGGGGCGAGAAGATGAAGCTTTCTTT. V is TRBV7-9 and J is TRBJ1-1; 12 bases fit TRBD1. The germline V gene has CDR1 SEHNR and CDR2 FQNEAQ (reference sequence). With V trimmed by 4 bases and J by 7 bases, 10 bases remained unmatched. This CDR3 spans 16 amino acids.

The chain combines TRBV28 with TRBJ2-3; perhaps TRBD2 as D (6 bases). The CDR3 contains 17 residues. Per the germline V gene, CDR1 is MDHEN and CDR2 is SYDVKM. V was cut by 3 bases and J by 8 bases, with 24 bases left in between. The CDR3 protein is CASSLVPTRGDRLTQYF. The CDR3 region has the DNA TGTGCCAGCAGTTTGGTACCGACTAGAGGGGATAGACTTACGCAGTATTTT.

The chain employs TRBV19 and TRBJ2-3; TRBD1 matches 8 bases. Germline V lookup: CDR1 LNHDA, CDR2 SQIVND (reference sequence). This CDR3 region has 14 residues. V gave up 4 bases and J gave up 9 bases; unmatched junction bases: 9. CDR3 coding DNA: TGTGCCAGTAGTACGGGACAGGACCTCGGCACGCAGTATTTT. This codes for CASSTGQDLGTQYF.

This clone has only a few counts. V usage is TRBV10-1 and J usage is TRBJ1-3; TRBD1 agrees at 10 bases. The CDR3 consists of 19 residues. The ends lost 3 bases at V and 1 base at J; junction bases unmatched: 12. In germline, CDR1 is WNHNN, CDR2 SYGVQD (reference sequence). CDR3 loop: CASSDRGTGALYSGNTIYF. Written as DNA, the CDR3 is TGCGCCAGCAGTGACCGAGGGACAGGGGCGCTTTATTCTGGAAACACCATATATTTT.

As DNA, the CDR3 is TGCGCCAGCAGCCAGAGTAGCGGGGATTACAATGAGCAGTTCTTC. Residues: CASSQSSGDYNEQFF. J is TRBJ2-1 and V is TRBV4-1, with 8 bases aligning to TRBD2. Trimming took 3 bases from V and 4 from J; bases not matched to a gene: 5. CDR1 and CDR2 (germline): MGHRA, YSYEKL. This CDR3 spans 15 amino acids.

V and J are TRBV7-2 and TRBJ2-7, with TRBD2 identical over 7 bases. Germline V gene sequence: CDR1 SGHTA, CDR2 FQGNSA. This CDR3 contains 15 residues. V gave up 8 bases and J gave up 4 bases; unmatched junction bases: 14. CDR3 DNA sequence: TGTGCCAGCGGATTTTCCCCGGGACTAAGTTACGAGCAGTACTTC. Translated: CASGFSPGLSYEQYF. Full variable domain (outside the CDR3, taken from reference TRBV7-2 and TRBJ2-7): GAGVSQSPSNKVTEKGKDVELRCDPISGHTALYWYRQSLGQGLEFLIYFQGNSAPDKSGLPSDRFSAERTGGSVSTLTIQRTQQEDSAVYLCASGFSPGLSYEQYFGPGTRLTVT.

The chain has TRBV2 and TRBJ2-1; 11 positions match TRBD1. The CDR3 is 19 residues long. Per germline, CDR1 SNHLY and CDR2 FYNNEI. Unmatched junction bases numbered 13, after V lost 6 bases and J lost 0 bases. In DNA, the CDR3 is TGTGCCAGCAGGGGGACTCGGGACAGGGGGAGTAGCTCCTACAATGAGCAGTTCTTC. It codes for CASRGTRDRGSSSYNEQFF. Together with reference TRBV2 and TRBJ2-1, the CDR3 gives the full variable domain: EPEVTQTPSHQVTQMGQEVILRCVPISNHLYFYWYRQILGQKVEFLVSFYNNEISEKSEIFDDQFSVERPDGSNFTLKIRSTKLEDSAMYFCASRGTRDRGSSSYNEQFFGPGTRLTVL.

This chain joins TRBV6-5 and TRBJ1-5, with D hard to call. V dropped 7 bases and J dropped 7 bases, with 17 bases sitting between them. Germline loops: CDR1 MNHEY, CDR2 SVGAGI. The CDR3 runs 14 residues. The CDR3 loop reads CASKVGGGGQPQHF. CDR3 coding DNA: TGTGCCAGCAAGGTTGGAGGCGGTGGGCAGCCCCAGCATTTT.